The 18 T cell receptor beta chains presented below share a single source sample, sequenced in a study of blood T cell repertoires in COVID-19. Sequenced by immunoSEQ multiplex PCR; TCRdb stores in-frame clones only, minus some. Among 300,000 to 350,000 clones listed, about 90% were seen once. Material for sequencing was peripheral blood. The receptors stem from a man aged 18 to 29 with active or convalescent COVID-19.

J is TRBJ2-5 and V is TRBV3-1 (or the pseudogene TRBV3-2); 9 bases line up with TRBD2. V lost 0 bases, J lost 4 bases, and 9 bases stayed unmatched. The CDR3 is made up of 17 amino acids. The V gene's germline CDR1 is LGHDT and CDR2 YNNKEL (reference sequence). This CDR3 is CASSQDEIAGATETQYF. The CDR3 DNA is TGTGCCAGCAGCCAAGATGAGATAGCGGGGGCGACAGAGACCCAGTACTTC.

The rearrangement uses TRBV2 and TRBJ1-1; 8 bases are a match to TRBD1. CDR1 and CDR2 from the germline V gene are SNHLY and FYNNEI. This CDR3 has 16 residues. The V and J ends lost 3 bases and 11 bases, in that order; junction bases with no gene match: 17. The CDR3 reads CASSDGVDRAGVTAFF. CDR3 in DNA: TGTGCCAGCAGTGATGGCGTGGACAGGGCGGGGGTCACGGCTTTCTTT.

This chain links TRBV7-2 with TRBJ2-5, with a possible D match to TRBD2 (6 bases). The V and J ends lost 6 bases and 1 base respectively, with 27 bases between them. There are 19 residues in the CDR3. The V gene's germline CDR1 is SGHTA and CDR2 FQGNSA. CDR3 loop: CASSPIEGGTPTLQETQYF. Here the CDR3 DNA reads TGTGCCAGCAGTCCCATAGAGGGAGGAACACCGACCCTCCAAGAGACCCAGTACTTC.

The V and J genes are TRBV11-2 and TRBJ1-1; weak D call: TRBD1 (5 bases). V lost 8 bases and J lost 11, with 18 bases in between. This CDR3 region has 12 residues. Germline-derived CDR1 and CDR2 are SGHAT and FQNNGV. The CDR3 DNA sequence: TGTGCCAGCGGGTCCCGGGGGTTACGGGCTTTCTTT. Amino acids: CASGSRGLRAFF.

The rearrangement uses TRBV18 and TRBJ1-2; tentative D call: TRBD1 (6 bases). Germline V gene lookup returns CDR1 KGHSH and CDR2 LQKENI. With 2 bases removed from V and 3 bases from J, the gap between germline ends came to 13 bases. CDR3 size: 15 residues. CDR3 loop: CASSPKQGLDYGYTF. The CDR3 bases are TGTGCCAGCTCACCAAAGCAGGGGCTCGACTATGGCTACACCTTC.

V gene TRBV19 combines with J gene TRBJ2-1; 10 bases map to TRBD2. This CDR3 comprises 16 residues. V shed 4 bases and J 9 bases; nucleotides not matched to a gene: 12. CDR1 is LNHDA, CDR2 SQIVND, per germline (reference sequence). The CDR3 region is CASSKGASGSGGEQFF. For the CDR3, the DNA is TGTGCCAGTAGTAAGGGGGCTAGCGGGAGCGGCGGTGAGCAGTTCTTC.

The chain links TRBV28 to TRBJ1-2; 9 bases are shared with TRBD1. Trimming at V came to 6 bases and at J to 4 bases, leaving 18 bases not matched to a gene. The germline V gene encodes CDR1 MDHEN and CDR2 SYDVKM. The CDR3 has 18 residues. CDR3: CASSQPRETGGMRYGYTF. CDR3 sequence (DNA): TGTGCCAGCAGCCAACCCCGAGAGACAGGGGGGATGCGCTATGGCTACACCTTC.

The V call is TRBV11-3, the J call TRBJ2-7; the match to TRBD2 covers 10 bases. Germline V gives CDR1 SGHNT, CDR2 YENEEA. V shed 2 bases and J 6 bases; nucleotides not matched to a gene: 7. This CDR3 is 15 amino acids long. The CDR3 protein is CASSLTFSGRTEQYF. The CDR3 bases are TGTGCCAGCAGCTTAACATTTAGCGGGAGGACCGAGCAGTACTTC.

The chain uses TRBV18 and TRBJ2-1, with D maybe TRBD2 (6 bases). The length of the CDR3 is 15 residues. V lost 6 bases and J 5 bases, leaving 17 bases between the germline ends. Germline V gene data show CDR1 as KGHSH and CDR2 as LQKENI. The CDR3 region has the DNA TGTGCCAGCTCCCGAGGTTACAGGAGGGACAATGAGCAGTTCTTC. This sequence encodes CASSRGYRRDNEQFF.

This clone was counted once. The J gene is TRBJ1-3, the V gene TRBV18; D might be TRBD1 (5 bases). This CDR3 contains 15 residues. The V and J ends lost 5 bases and 0 bases respectively, with 11 bases between them. Germline CDR1 reads KGHSH; CDR2 reads LQKENI. Here the CDR3 reads CASSNGHHSGNTIYF. Written as DNA, the CDR3 is TGTGCCAGCTCAAATGGACACCACTCTGGAAACACCATATATTTT.

The V call is TRBV5-1, the J call TRBJ2-7, with 7 bases lining up with TRBD1. V trimming: 3 bases; J trimming: 2 bases; junction bases outside the gene matches: 5. Germline V gene lookup returns CDR1 SGHRS and CDR2 YFSETQ. CDR3 length equals 14 residues. CDR3 sequence (DNA): TGCGCCAGCAGCTACCAGGGACAGACCTACGAGCAGTACTTC. As protein: CASSYQGQTYEQYF.

V usage is TRBV27 and J usage is TRBJ2-7; 7 bases line up with TRBD2. Trimming at V came to 4 bases and at J to 2 bases, leaving 8 bases not matched to a gene. The CDR3 is 15 amino acids. The germline V gene has CDR1 MNHEY and CDR2 SMNVEV (reference sequence). CDR3 region: CASSWGIGTTYEQYF. CDR3 nucleotide sequence: TGTGCCAGCAGTTGGGGGATCGGGACTACCTACGAGCAGTACTTC.

The rearrangement links TRBV11-2 to TRBJ1-4; 7 positions match TRBD1. V shed 6 bases, J shed 7 bases, and the junction held 11 bases outside the gene matches. There are 15 residues in the CDR3. Germline CDR1 SGHAT, CDR2 FQNNGV. The chain's CDR3 is CASSSGTVRGEKLFF. The CDR3 DNA follows: TGTGCCAGCAGTTCTGGGACAGTAAGGGGTGAAAAACTGTTTTTT.

This chain connects TRBV4-3 to TRBJ2-7; D possibly corresponds to TRBD1 (5 bases). The V end was cut by 3 bases, the J end by 3 bases, with 18 bases between. The CDR3 totals 16 residues. The germline CDR1 and CDR2 sequences are LGHNA and YSLEER. The CDR3 loop reads CASSHSRRTNNYEQYF. The CDR3 DNA reads as TGCGCCAGCAGCCATAGCCGCAGGACAAACAACTACGAGCAGTACTTC.

The rearrangement links TRBV5-1 to TRBJ1-3; 7 bases agree with TRBD1. This CDR3 has 15 residues. Germline lookup yields CDR1 SGHRS and CDR2 YFSETQ. Trimming removed 1 base from V and 4 bases from J; junction bases left unmatched: 5. The CDR3 region has the DNA TGCGCCAGCAGCTTGAGACAGGGAAGCGGAAACACCATATATTTT. It codes for CASSLRQGSGNTIYF. The whole variable domain, remainder taken from reference TRBV5-1 and TRBJ1-3, is KAGVTQTPRYLIKTRGQQVTLSCSPISGHRSVSWYQQTPGQGLQFLFEYFSETQRNKGNFPGRFSGRQFSNSRSEMNVSTLELGDSALYLCASSLRQGSGNTIYFGEGSWLTVV.

V and J are TRBV2 and TRBJ1-1; D not certain. Germline CDR1 and CDR2: SNHLY and FYNNEI. With 10 bases removed from V and 1 base from J, the gap between germline ends came to 16 bases. The CDR3 length is 14 residues. The chain's CDR3 is CAIKRMRENTEAFF. The DNA of the CDR3 is TGTGCCATCAAACGTATGAGGGAGAACACTGAAGCTTTCTTT.

V gene TRBV27 combines with J gene TRBJ2-1; D is perhaps TRBD2 (6 bases). Trimming stripped 7 bases from V and 4 bases from J, with 17 bases between. Looked up from germline, CDR1 is MNHEY and CDR2 is SMNVEV (reference sequence). This CDR3 is 15 amino acids long. The CDR3 bases are TGTGCCAGCACCTCAGGAGGGGCGGATTACAATGAGCAGTTCTTC. Its protein product is CASTSGGADYNEQFF.

This clone has only one observation. A junction boundary mismatches the germline segment, possibly from a read error. This chain joins TRBV2 and TRBJ2-7; 7 bases line up with TRBD2. CDR1 is SNHLY, CDR2 FYNNEI, per germline. There are 12 residues in the CDR3. In nucleotides, the CDR3 is TGTGCCAGCAGTGAAAGAGGGCGGGAGTCCCCCTTC. This sequence encodes CASSERGRESPF.